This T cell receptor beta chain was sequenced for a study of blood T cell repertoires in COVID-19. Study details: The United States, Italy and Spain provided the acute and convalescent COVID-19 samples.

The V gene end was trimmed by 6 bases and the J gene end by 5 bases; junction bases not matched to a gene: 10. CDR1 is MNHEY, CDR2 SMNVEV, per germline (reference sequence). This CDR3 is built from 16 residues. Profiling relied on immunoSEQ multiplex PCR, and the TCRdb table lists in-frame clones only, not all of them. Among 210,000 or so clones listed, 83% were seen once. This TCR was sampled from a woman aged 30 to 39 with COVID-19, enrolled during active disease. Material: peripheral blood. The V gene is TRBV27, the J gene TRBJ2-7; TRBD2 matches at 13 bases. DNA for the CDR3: TGTGCCAGCAGCCCGACTAGCGGGGGGTGGTTGGACGAGCAGTACTTC. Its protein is CASSPTSGGWLDEQYF.